These 14 T cell receptor beta chains originate from one sample sequenced in a study of blood T cell repertoires in COVID-19. Repertoires were generated with immunoSEQ multiplex PCR, while TCRdb's copy carries only in-frame clones and drops some. Of roughly 75,000 clones in the sample, 75% to 90% were seen once. The sample taken for sequencing was peripheral blood. The receptors were sampled from a man between 45 and 60 years old with COVID-19, enrolled during active disease.

The chain joins TRBV12-3 or TRBV12-4 to TRBJ1-1, with D hard to call. With 10 bases removed from V and 6 bases from J, the gap between germline ends came to 15 bases. The CDR3 loop spans 12 amino acids. The CDR3 bases are TGTGCCACGTGCACGGGAAGGTCTGAAGCTTTCTTT. As protein: CATCTGRSEAFF.

The chain employs TRBV30 and TRBJ2-7; 11 bases line up with TRBD1. CDR3 length: 13 amino acids. The trim removed 4 bases at V and 5 bases at J, leaving 4 bases unmatched. Per the germline V gene, CDR1 is GTSNPN and CDR2 is SVGIG (reference sequence). CDR3 nucleotides: TGTGCCTGGACGGGACAGGGGGTCCACGAGCAGTACTTC. It translates to CAWTGQGVHEQYF.

The table lists this clone with a few counts. The germline gene is not matched at one end of the junction; a read error may be the cause. The gene calls are TRBV10-3 and TRBJ2-7; possible D gene TRBD2, 6 bases. The CDR3 runs to 14 residues. The germline gives CDR1 ENHRY, CDR2 SYGVKD. CDR3: CAISTGGRSFEQYF. CDR3 sequence (DNA): TGTGCCATCAGCACAGGAGGGAGATCCTTCGAGCAGTACTTC.

The chain has TRBV15 and TRBJ2-3, with TRBD1 matching over 11 bases. CDR3 size: 15 residues. After removal of 4 bases from V and 5 bases from J, the junction contained 5 bases not matched to a gene. The germline gives CDR1 LNHNV, CDR2 YYDKDF (reference sequence). The CDR3 spells CATSTAGQGGDTQYF. The CDR3 DNA reads TGTGCCACCAGCACCGCGGGACAGGGGGGAGATACGCAGTATTTT. The full variable domain, rest sourced from reference TRBV15 and TRBJ2-3, is DAMVIQNPRYQVTQFGKPVTLSCSQTLNHNVMYWYQQKSSQAPKLLFHYYDKDFNNEADTPDNFQSRRPNTSFCFLDIRSPGLGDTAMYLCATSTAGQGGDTQYFGPGTRLTVL.

This clone has a single count. The CDR3 spells CASSLGILNSPLHF. The CDR3 DNA reads as TGTGCCAGCAGCTTGGGTATTTTGAATTCACCCCTCCACTTT. The gene calls are TRBV5-6 and TRBJ1-6; D call uncertain. The CDR3 runs to 14 residues. Germline V gene lookup returns CDR1 SGHDT and CDR2 YYEEEE. The ends were cut back, 0 bases at V and 7 bases at J, with 8 bases in the middle.

The rearrangement joins TRBV6-2 or TRBV6-3 to TRBJ2-7; 11 bases are a match to TRBD2. The CDR3 has 17 amino acids. V lost 6 bases to trimming and J lost 0 bases; unmatched junction nucleotides: 10. From germline, CDR1 is MNHEY and CDR2 SVGEGT. The CDR3, as DNA: TGTGCCAGCAGCCGCAGGATTAGCGGGAGGGTCTCCTACGAGCAGTACTTC. It codes for CASSRRISGRVSYEQYF.

The V gene is TRBV5-1, the J gene TRBJ1-2, with D tentatively TRBD1 (5 bases). The V end lost 4 bases, the J end lost 8 bases, and 21 bases lay between the germline ends. The length of the CDR3 is 15 residues. CDR1 and CDR2 from the germline V gene are SGHRS and YFSETQ. In DNA, the CDR3 is TGCGCCAGCAGCCCGGAAGATGCAGGGCTCAGAGGCTACACCTTC. Protein: CASSPEDAGLRGYTF.

The chain links TRBV28 to TRBJ2-7; D is undetermined. Trimming cost V 7 bases and J 4 bases, with 20 bases left between them. Per the germline V gene, CDR1 is MDHEN and CDR2 is SYDVKM. The CDR3 loop spans 15 amino acids. The CDR3 loop is CASNSRPVRRYEQYF. The CDR3 DNA is TGTGCCAGCAACTCCCGTCCCGTACGGCGGTACGAGCAGTACTTC.

J is TRBJ2-7 and V is TRBV19; D gene unclear. Trimming took off 3 bases at V and 4 bases at J, with 13 bases between the two ends. This CDR3 comprises 14 residues. The germline V gene encodes CDR1 LNHDA and CDR2 SQIVND (reference sequence). Written as DNA, the CDR3 is TGTGCCAGTAGTATCGGTAACGATCTGTACGAGCAGTACTTC. This gives the protein CASSIGNDLYEQYF.

This clone was seen once. This chain links TRBV7-3 with TRBJ2-1; 7 bases line up with TRBD2. This CDR3 contains 14 residues. CDR1 is SGHTA, CDR2 FQGTGA, per germline. V lost 8 bases, J lost 6 bases, and 10 bases stayed unmatched. CDR3 coding DNA: TGTGCCAGCGGCGGGAGTGAGATTCGCAATGAGCAGTTCTTC. Protein: CASGGSEIRNEQFF. The complete variable domain, with remaining parts taken from reference TRBV7-3 and TRBJ2-1, reads GAGVSQTPSNKVTEKGKYVELRCDPISGHTALYWYRQSLGQGPEFLIYFQGTGAADDSGLPNDRFFAVRPEGSVSTLKIQRTERGDSAVYLCASGGSEIRNEQFFGPGTRLTVL.

The chain uses TRBV6-5 and TRBJ1-1, with 7 bases matching TRBD1. The germline CDR1 and CDR2 sequences are MNHEY and SVGAGI. CDR3 length: 14 residues. Unmatched junction bases numbered 9, after V lost 7 bases and J lost 4 bases. This CDR3 reads CASTKGAGITEAFF. The CDR3 DNA is TGTGCCAGCACCAAGGGGGCAGGTATCACTGAAGCTTTCTTT.

This clone was counted a few times. This chain links TRBV19 with TRBJ1-5, with D possibly TRBD1 on 5 matching bases. V shed 2 bases and J shed 3 bases, with 11 bases lying between them. The germline V gene has CDR1 LNHDA and CDR2 SQIVND (reference sequence). The CDR3 sequence is 15 residues long. CDR3 sequence (DNA): TGTGCCAGTAGTATATCATGGGACTTCAATCAGCCCCAGCATTTT. This sequence encodes CASSISWDFNQPQHF.

This clone was detected only a few times. The V gene is TRBV19, the J gene TRBJ2-1, with TRBD2 identical over 10 bases. Germline V gene sequence: CDR1 LNHDA, CDR2 SQIVND (reference sequence). J lost 7 bases, V lost 5 bases, and 8 bases had no gene match. The CDR3 loop spans 15 amino acids. CDR3 sequence reads: CASSLLAGVGNEQFF. CDR3 in DNA: TGTGCCAGTAGTCTCCTAGCGGGAGTGGGGAATGAGCAGTTCTTC.

CDR3 in DNA: TGCAGCGGGGGACAGGGCGACCATGGCTACACCTTC. Its translation is CSGGQGDHGYTF. The genes are TRBV29-1 and TRBJ1-2, with 9 bases identical to TRBD1. Looked up from germline, CDR1 is SQVTM and CDR2 is ANQGSEA. Trimming cost V 7 bases and J 6 bases; bases outside gene matches: 6. This CDR3 comprises 12 residues.